A single sample is the source of the 30 T cell receptor beta chains below, sequenced in a study of molecular identifiers for immune sequencing clone quantification. TCRdb fed the PCR reads into MiXCR, producing one record per CDR3 protein. The top ten clones hold 0.7% to 0.95% of a sample with about half a million distinct CDR3 sequences, over 20% of them seen once. Source material: naive CD8+ T cells from blood, with Jurkat cell RNA spiked in. Stated subset: FACS-sorted CD8+CD4-CCR7+CD45RA+ naive T cells. These receptors were taken from a human donor in good health. Some libraries in this study had Jurkat cell RNA spiked in.

Note on this clonotype: This sequence may be a read error, since a much larger clone differs from it by one base. The final CDR3 position lacks the conserved phenylalanine or tryptophan, pointing to a likely read error. The chain couples TRBV13 to TRBJ1-1, with D possibly TRBD1 on 5 matching bases. Between the trimmed V and J ends, which lost 3 bases and 5 bases, there was a span of 13 bases. Germline CDR1 and CDR2: PRHDT and FYEKMQ (reference sequence). This CDR3 spans 14 amino acids. The CDR3 here is CASSFRDPGTEAFS. CDR3 sequence (DNA): TGTGCCAGCAGCTTCCGGGACCCTGGAACTGAAGCTTTCTCT.

About this clonotype: The junction differs from germline at one of its ends, possibly a read error. The chain recombines TRBV9 with TRBJ2-7; 12 bases agree with TRBD1. The CDR3 loop spans 15 amino acids. The V gene's germline CDR1 is SGDLS and CDR2 YYNGEE. The CDR3 loop reads CACSAGTGGGYEQYF. The CDR3 nucleotides read TGTGCCTGCAGCGCCGGGACAGGGGGCGGGTACGAGCAGTACTTC.

V is TRBV7-2 and J is TRBJ2-1; tentative D call: TRBD2 (6 bases). Germline V gene data show CDR1 as SGHTA and CDR2 as FQGNSA. The CDR3 consists of 12 residues. The ends were cut back, 3 bases at V and 10 bases at J, with 10 bases in the middle. This CDR3 reads CASSFLAVEQFF. The CDR3 nucleotides read TGTGCCAGCAGCTTCTTAGCGGTGGAGCAGTTCTTC.

J is TRBJ2-3 and V is TRBV3-1, with a possible D match to TRBD2 (6 bases). Trimming removed 6 bases at V and 5 bases at J, with 12 bases between. The CDR3 is 13 amino acids. Germline loops: CDR1 LGHDT, CDR2 YNNKEL (reference sequence). CDR3 loop: CASRGTVVDTQYF. The CDR3 DNA reads as TGTGCCAGCAGGGGGACTGTGGTAGATACGCAGTATTTT.

The chain couples TRBV29-1 to TRBJ1-1; TRBD1 matches 7 bases. The ends lost 5 bases at V and 4 bases at J; junction bases unmatched: 13. Germline lookup yields CDR1 SQVTM and CDR2 ANQGSEA. There are 15 residues in the CDR3. This chain's CDR3 is CSVWLPGGFSTEAFF. The CDR3 DNA sequence: TGCAGCGTTTGGCTGCCAGGGGGGTTTAGCACTGAAGCTTTCTTT.

This clonotype was recorded many times. The chain has TRBV19 and TRBJ2-4; D not resolved. The ends were cut back, 1 base at V and 9 bases at J, with 13 bases in the middle. Germline CDR1 LNHDA, CDR2 SQIVND (reference sequence). This CDR3 comprises 14 residues. In DNA, the CDR3 is TGTGCCAGTAGTATAGGCGGCTACGCCGGCATTCAGTACTTC. Protein: CASSIGGYAGIQYF.

This clonotype was detected a few times. This chain links TRBV12-3 or TRBV12-4 with TRBJ1-5; D gene unclear. V lost 0 bases and J 3 bases, leaving 6 bases between the germline ends. CDR3 length equals 14 residues. CDR3 residues: CASSLAGNNQPQHF. The CDR3 region has the DNA TGTGCCAGCAGTTTAGCCGGAAACAATCAGCCCCAGCATTTT.

Only one count was recorded for this clonotype. This may stem from a read error, because a much larger clone lies one nucleotide away. The J gene is TRBJ2-4, the V gene TRBV27; D tentatively reads TRBD1 or TRBD2 (5 bases each). This CDR3 region has 16 residues. Trimming stripped 7 bases from V and 0 bases from J, with 16 bases between. In germline, CDR1 is MNHEY, CDR2 SMNVEV (reference sequence). CDR3 DNA sequence: TGTGCCAGCAATACCGGGACGGTACTAGCCAAAAACATTCAGTACTTC. It yields the protein CASNTGTVLAKNIQYF.

The V call is TRBV7-2, the J call TRBJ2-1; the D gene could be TRBD1 or TRBD2 (5 bases each). Trimming stripped 1 base from V and 9 bases from J, with 10 bases between. CDR3 length equals 13 residues. Germline V lookup: CDR1 SGHTA, CDR2 FQGNSA. The CDR3 protein is CASSLGGDFEQFF. As DNA, the CDR3 is TGTGCCAGCAGCTTAGGAGGGGATTTTGAGCAGTTCTTC.

The chain is built from TRBV12-3 or TRBV12-4 and TRBJ2-2; D unclear. V lost 6 bases, J lost 4 bases, and 15 bases lay in between. This CDR3 is built from 15 residues. CDR3 loop: CASSNGETFTGELFF. CDR3 in DNA: TGTGCCAGCAGCAACGGCGAAACTTTCACCGGGGAGCTGTTTTTT.

On this clonotype itself: The junction and the germline gene differ at one end; a read error may be behind it. The rearrangement joins TRBV7-6 to TRBJ2-7; 11 bases agree with TRBD2. This CDR3 contains 16 residues. The V gene's germline CDR1 is SGHVS and CDR2 FNYEAQ. This chain's CDR3 is CVSSLLAGGGTYEQYF. In DNA, the CDR3 is TGTGTCAGCAGCCTCTTAGCGGGAGGGGGGACCTACGAGCAGTACTTC.

This clonotype was observed a handful of times. This rearrangement joins TRBV9 to TRBJ2-3, with TRBD2 matching 9 bases. CDR1 SGDLS and CDR2 YYNGEE come from the germline V gene. J was trimmed by 3 bases and V by 3 bases; bases with no gene match: 5. This CDR3 contains 15 residues. CDR3 loop: CASSGRGRGTDTQYF. Here the CDR3 DNA reads TGTGCCAGCAGCGGTCGCGGGAGGGGTACAGATACGCAGTATTTT.

This clonotype was counted between two and nine times. This sequence joins TRBV7-2 and TRBJ2-7; no firm D call. The CDR3 is 13 residues long. CDR1 and CDR2 (germline): SGHTA, FQGNSA. Trimming pared 2 bases from V and 6 bases from J, leaving 11 bases between. In nucleotides, the CDR3 is TGTGCCAGCAGCTTACGAGAGTTCAGCGAGCAGTACTTC. Residues: CASSLREFSEQYF.

This chain uses TRBV4-2 with TRBJ1-5; D is uncertain. The germline CDR1 and CDR2 sequences are LGHNA and YNFKEQ. V was clipped by 4 bases and J by 6 bases, with 10 bases between them. The CDR3 sequence is 13 residues long. Written as DNA, the CDR3 is TGTGCCAGCAGCCGTTCTCTGGGTCAGCCCCAGCATTTT. Its protein is CASSRSLGQPQHF.

This clonotype was counted many times. The chain combines TRBV28 with TRBJ2-7; 8 bases agree with TRBD1. V shed 5 bases, J shed 5 bases, and the junction held 8 bases outside the gene matches. In germline, CDR1 is MDHEN, CDR2 SYDVKM. The CDR3 has 14 residues. CDR3 DNA sequence: TGTGCCAGCAGTCTCGGGACAGGACCTGACGAGCAGTACTTC. It encodes CASSLGTGPDEQYF.

For this clonotype: A much larger clone differs by one base, so this may be a read error. The chain carries TRBV6-1 and TRBJ1-1, with a tentative D call TRBD1 (6 bases). Germline loops: CDR1 MNHNS, CDR2 SASEGT. CDR3 length: 12 amino acids. This chain's CDR3 is CASSWTDSEALF. For the CDR3, the DNA is TGTGCCAGCAGTTGGACGGACAGTGAAGCTCTCTTT.

This clonotype was recorded many times. This chain uses TRBV6-1 with TRBJ2-7; D is undetermined. The germline V gene has CDR1 MNHNS and CDR2 SASEGT. V lost 7 bases and J 7 bases, leaving 26 bases between the germline ends. This CDR3 has 16 residues. The CDR3, as DNA: TGTGCCAGCAACGAAAAAGAGATGGGTATCCGTTGGGAGCAGTACTTC. This codes for CASNEKEMGIRWEQYF.

Points on this clonotype: A much larger clone differs by one base, so this may be a read error. The conserved phenylalanine or tryptophan normally closing the CDR3 is absent here, so this likely arose from a read error. The J gene is TRBJ1-2, the V gene TRBV5-8; no clear D. This CDR3 comprises 10 residues. V was trimmed by 8 bases and J by 8 bases, leaving 10 bases between them. Germline values: CDR1 SGHTS, CDR2 YDEGEE. Here the CDR3 reads CARSGRGYTL. The CDR3 nucleotides read TGTGCCAGGAGCGGAAGGGGCTACACCTTA.

This clonotype was seen a few times. The chain has TRBV14 and TRBJ2-2, with 10 bases that match TRBD1. Germline V CDR1 and CDR2: SGHDN, FVKESK. V lost 1 base, J lost 3 bases, and 14 bases stayed unmatched. The length of the CDR3 is 20 residues. This CDR3 reads CASSQATGTGAFVDTGELFF. CDR3 bases: TGTGCCAGCAGCCAAGCGACGGGGACAGGGGCGTTCGTCGACACCGGGGAGCTGTTTTTT. The full variable domain, its missing parts supplied by reference TRBV14 and TRBJ2-2, is EAGVTQFPSHSVIEKGQTVTLRCDPISGHDNLYWYRRVMGKEIKFLLHFVKESKQDESGMPNNRFLAERTGGTYSTLKVQPAELEDSGVYFCASSQATGTGAFVDTGELFFGEGSRLTVL.

There are many counts of this clonotype. The chain joins TRBV13 to TRBJ1-1, with TRBD1 matching over 7 bases. V shed 5 bases, J shed 7 bases, and the junction held 16 bases outside the gene matches. This CDR3 is 16 amino acids long. Germline V gene lookup returns CDR1 PRHDT and CDR2 FYEKMQ (reference sequence). As DNA, the CDR3 is TGTGCCAGCAGCCCCGAAGGGGGCGCGATACAGGGTGAAGCTTTCTTT. It codes for CASSPEGGAIQGEAFF.

This chain links TRBV10-3 with TRBJ2-1; the match to TRBD2 covers 8 bases. Losses at the gene ends were 3 bases for V and 9 bases for J; bases not matched to a gene: 13. This CDR3 has 16 amino acids. Germline-derived CDR1 and CDR2 are ENHRY and SYGVKD. The CDR3 is CAISENAGTSFVEQFF. For the CDR3, the DNA is TGTGCCATCAGTGAAAACGCCGGGACTAGTTTCGTTGAGCAGTTCTTC.

This chain links TRBV24-1 with TRBJ2-1; maybe TRBD2 (5 bases). V lost 5 bases and J 9 bases, leaving 16 bases between the germline ends. Looked up from germline, CDR1 is KGHDR and CDR2 is SFDVKD. This CDR3 comprises 14 residues. CDR3 coding DNA: TGTGCCACCAGTGGGGCTAGCCATTCGGGTGAGCAGTTCTTC. The encoded protein is CATSGASHSGEQFF.

This clonotype was seen more than once but under ten times. The CDR3 loop is CASSPGLRADEQFF. In DNA form, the CDR3 reads TGTGCCAGCAGCCCAGGGTTAAGGGCGGATGAGCAGTTCTTC. The genes are TRBV12-3 or TRBV12-4 and TRBJ2-1, with TRBD1 as a possible D gene (5 bases). The CDR3 totals 14 residues. The germline V and J ends were trimmed by 6 bases and 8 bases, with 17 bases remaining between them.

Remarks on this clonotype: This may arise from a read error, as a much more abundant clone is one base away. The rearrangement joins TRBV4-3 to TRBJ2-6; maybe TRBD1 (5 bases). The CDR3 spans 16 residues. Per the germline V gene, CDR1 is LGHNA and CDR2 is YSLEER. The CDR3 sequence is CASSQGTGYGANVRTF. In DNA form, the CDR3 reads TGCGCCAGCAGCCAGGGAACAGGTTATGGGGCCAACGTCCGGACTTTC.

This clonotype was picked up many times. The V gene is TRBV4-3, the J gene TRBJ2-7; a weak D match, TRBD2 (6 bases). The CDR3 sequence is 16 residues long. Trimming cost V 0 bases and J 0 bases, with 12 bases left between them. Germline lookup yields CDR1 LGHNA and CDR2 YSLEER. The CDR3 region has the DNA TGCGCCAGCAGCCAAGACTGGCGGGGTAGCTCCTACGAGCAGTACTTC. As protein: CASSQDWRGSSYEQYF.

This clonotype was seen more than once but under ten times. This chain uses TRBV20-1 with TRBJ2-3; 7 bases map to TRBD2. Germline CDR1 is DFQATT and CDR2 is SNEGSKA (reference sequence). The CDR3 length is 15 residues. Trimming at V came to 0 bases and at J to 2 bases, leaving 5 bases not matched to a gene. The chain's CDR3 is CSARDSRDYTDTQYF. The CDR3 nucleotides are TGCAGTGCTAGAGATTCCAGGGACTACACAGATACGCAGTATTTT.

This clonotype was counted a few times. The gene calls are TRBV9 and TRBJ2-2; D is tentatively TRBD1 or TRBD2 (5 bases each). Germline CDR1 is SGDLS and CDR2 is YYNGEE. The CDR3 is made up of 12 amino acids. Trimming took off 3 bases at V and 6 bases at J, with 6 bases between the two ends. The CDR3 sequence is CASSGGAGELFF. CDR3 coding DNA: TGTGCCAGCAGCGGAGGGGCCGGGGAGCTGTTTTTT.

A few counts support this clonotype. The chain couples TRBV7-9 to TRBJ2-5, with D perhaps matching TRBD1 (6 bases). Trimming removed 5 bases from V and 1 base from J, with 17 bases in between. The CDR3 length is 16 residues. Germline V lookup: CDR1 SEHNR, CDR2 FQNEAQ (reference sequence). The CDR3, as DNA: TGTGCCAGCAGCAAGGTCTTGGGGGCTTCCCAAGAGACCCAGTACTTC. Residues: CASSKVLGASQETQYF.

This chain links TRBV7-9 with TRBJ2-3, with D perhaps TRBD2 (5 bases). The CDR3 has 15 residues. With 5 bases removed from V and 2 bases from J, the gap between germline ends came to 14 bases. Germline CDR1 reads SEHNR; CDR2 reads FQNEAQ (reference sequence). The CDR3 bases are TGTGCCAGCAGCACAAAACTAGACCTCACAGATACGCAGTATTTT. Protein: CASSTKLDLTDTQYF. Full variable domain (missing parts from reference TRBV7-9 and TRBJ2-3): DTGVSQNPRHKITKRGQNVTFRCDPISEHNRLYWYRQTLGQGPEFLTYFQNEAQLEKSRLLSDRFSAERPKGSFSTLEIQRTEQGDSAMYLCASSTKLDLTDTQYFGPGTRLTVL.

This sequence joins TRBV24-1 and TRBJ2-1; 13 bases agree with TRBD2. Per the germline V gene, CDR1 is KGHDR and CDR2 is SFDVKD. Losses at the gene ends were 4 bases for V and 8 bases for J; bases not matched to a gene: 7. The CDR3 has 16 residues. The CDR3 spells CATSDSLAGGGDEQFF. The CDR3 DNA follows: TGTGCCACCAGTGACTCACTAGCGGGAGGGGGCGATGAGCAGTTCTTC.